The rows below give T cell receptor beta chains drawn from one sample of a study of T cell repertoires in cytomegalovirus infection. These receptors lack a known antigen. Via MiXCR, TCRdb re-called the reads, giving one row per CDR3 protein. This sample has about 920,000 distinct CDR3 sequences, with around 32% found just once. Sequences were derived from cultured CD8+ T cells from PBMCs, sampled from culture after CMV antigen stimulation. The receptor set was obtained from a human donor in good health (CMV status not recorded). Some clones in this sample may be carry-over from other donors' samples. Both conserved end residues are trimmed from each CDR3.

V gene,J gene,CDR3 length,CDR3 protein
TRBV10-3,TRBJ2-6,13,AIPDGSSGTNVLT
TRBV19,TRBJ1-5,11,ATQGIEYQPQH
TRBV5-1,TRBJ2-7,10,ASSIGTLEQY
TRBV15,TRBJ2-1,16,ATSRDRVSKTFYNEQF
TRBV6-5,TRBJ2-1,15,ASSYSTGNPAYNEQF
TRBV3-1,TRBJ1-5,14,ASSQEGLGSNQPQH
TRBV7-8,TRBJ2-2,13,ASSLQGVGTGELF
TRBV12-3/TRBV12-4,TRBJ2-3,14,ASSFWTSVNTDTQY
TRBV2,TRBJ1-2,12,ASSEARALYGYT
TRBV4-1,TRBJ2-7,11,ASSQGLRREQY
TRBV7-9,TRBJ2-1,13,ASSLTSGAYVEQF
TRBV12-3/TRBV12-4,TRBJ2-3,13,ASSFGDRVTDTQY
TRBV28,TRBJ2-5,12,ASILTGKGETQY
TRBV7-2,TRBJ2-5,15,ASSPMNKGLARETQY
TRBV5-5,TRBJ2-7,12,ASSLGRSGWTGG
TRBV7-9,TRBJ2-1,14,ASSPATGSSYNEQF
TRBV10-3,TRBJ2-2,13,AIRAGDRDFRELF
TRBV14,TRBJ2-1,14,ASSQRGVGIYNEQF
TRBV12-5,TRBJ2-3,16,ASGSPNTLAGDTDTQY
TRBV28,TRBJ2-3,13,ASSQSSGLTDTQY
TRBV5-4,TRBJ1-2,12,ASSFSGTGYGYT
TRBV12-3/TRBV12-4,TRBJ1-5,11,ASTDRGNQPQH
TRBV27,TRBJ1-6,14,ASSLGAGGSLVPLH
TRBV7-9,TRBJ1-6,10,ASRLGSSPLH
TRBV7-2,TRBJ2-3,20,ASSLGPQLAGGFSSSTDTQY